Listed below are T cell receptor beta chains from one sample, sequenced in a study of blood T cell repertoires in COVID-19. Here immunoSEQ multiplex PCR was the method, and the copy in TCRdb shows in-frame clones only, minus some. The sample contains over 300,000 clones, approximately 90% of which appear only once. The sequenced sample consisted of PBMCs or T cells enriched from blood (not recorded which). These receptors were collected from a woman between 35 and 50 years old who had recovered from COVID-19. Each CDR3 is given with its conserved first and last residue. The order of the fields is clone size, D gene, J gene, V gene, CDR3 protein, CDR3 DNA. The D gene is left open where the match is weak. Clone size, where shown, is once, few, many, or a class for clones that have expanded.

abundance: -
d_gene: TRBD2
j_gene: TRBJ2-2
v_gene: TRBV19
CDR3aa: CASRGLVTIGELFF
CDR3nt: TGTGCCAGTAGGGGACTAGTTACAATCGGGGAGCTGTTTTTT

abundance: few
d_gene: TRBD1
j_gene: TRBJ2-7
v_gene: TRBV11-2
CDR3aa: CASSLMTGAHEQYF
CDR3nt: TGTGCCAGCAGCTTAATGACAGGGGCCCACGAGCAGTACTTC

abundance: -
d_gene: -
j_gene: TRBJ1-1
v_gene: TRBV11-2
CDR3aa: CASSPLRQNTEAFF
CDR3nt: TGTGCCAGCAGCCCGCTCAGGCAGAACACTGAAGCTTTCTTT

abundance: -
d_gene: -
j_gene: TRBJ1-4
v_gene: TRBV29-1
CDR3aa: CSVEAGGGEKLFF
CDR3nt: TGCAGCGTTGAAGCGGGGGGCGGTGAAAAACTGTTTTTT

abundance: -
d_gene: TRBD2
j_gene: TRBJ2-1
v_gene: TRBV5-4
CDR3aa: CASSFGGGAGTYNEQFF
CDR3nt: TGTGCCAGCAGCTTTGGCGGGGGGGCCGGGACCTACAATGAGCAGTTCTTC

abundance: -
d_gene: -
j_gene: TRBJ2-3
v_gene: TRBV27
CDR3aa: CARSPRIWNTDTQYF
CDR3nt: TGTGCCAGATCCCCCAGGATTTGGAACACAGATACGCAGTATTTT

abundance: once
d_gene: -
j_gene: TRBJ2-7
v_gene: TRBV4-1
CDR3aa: CASSQERNYGLYEQYF
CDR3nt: TGCGCCAGCAGCCAAGAGAGAAACTACGGCCTCTACGAGCAGTACTTC

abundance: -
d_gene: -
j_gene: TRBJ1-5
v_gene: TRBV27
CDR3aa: CASSFRDTNQPQHF
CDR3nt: TGTGCCAGCAGTTTTAGGGACACCAATCAGCCCCAGCATTTT

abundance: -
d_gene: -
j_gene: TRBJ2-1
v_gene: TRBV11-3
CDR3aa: CASSPPGLPEQFF
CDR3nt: TGTGCCAGCAGCCCCCCGGGACTCCCTGAGCAGTTCTTC

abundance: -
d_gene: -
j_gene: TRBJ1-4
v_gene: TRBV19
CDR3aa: CASSAGGRAWKLFF
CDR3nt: TGTGCCAGTAGCGCCGGAGGCCGGGCTTGGAAACTGTTTTTT

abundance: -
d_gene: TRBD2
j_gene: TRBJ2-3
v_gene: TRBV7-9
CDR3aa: CASRPLWASGSSDTQYF
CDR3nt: TGTGCCAGCAGACCTCTTTGGGCTAGCGGGTCATCAGATACGCAGTATTTT

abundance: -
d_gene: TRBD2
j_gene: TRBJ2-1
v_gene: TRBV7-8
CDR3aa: CASSLVAGGLNEQFF
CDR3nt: TGTGCCAGCAGCTTAGTAGCGGGAGGGTTAAATGAGCAGTTCTTC

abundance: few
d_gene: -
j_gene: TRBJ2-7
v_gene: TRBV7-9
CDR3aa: CASSLAGSSYEQYF
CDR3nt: TGTGCCAGCAGCTTAGCTGGGAGCTCCTACGAGCAGTACTTC

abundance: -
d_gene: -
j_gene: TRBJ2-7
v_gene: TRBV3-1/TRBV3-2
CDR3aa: CASSPLRPVDEQYF
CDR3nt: TGTGCCAGCAGCCCCCTTCGTCCTGTCGACGAGCAGTACTTC

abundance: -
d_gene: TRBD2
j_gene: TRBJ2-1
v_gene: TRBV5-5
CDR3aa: CASTRLAGGPGNEQFF
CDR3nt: TGTGCCAGCACCAGACTAGCGGGAGGGCCGGGGAATGAGCAGTTCTTC

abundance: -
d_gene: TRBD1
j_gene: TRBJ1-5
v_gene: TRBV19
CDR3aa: CASSIFRSTTGYQPQHF
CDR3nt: TGTGCCAGTAGTATATTCAGGTCAACGACAGGGTATCAGCCCCAGCATTTT

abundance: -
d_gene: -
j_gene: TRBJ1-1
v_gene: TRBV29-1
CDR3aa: CSVGLGGDTEAFF
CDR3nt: TGCAGCGTTGGACTGGGAGGCGACACTGAAGCTTTCTTT

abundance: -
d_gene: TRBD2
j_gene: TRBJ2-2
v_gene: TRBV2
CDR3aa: CASSMGLAGPSNTGELFF
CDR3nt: TGTGCCAGCAGTATGGGACTAGCGGGCCCTTCGAACACCGGGGAGCTGTTTTTT

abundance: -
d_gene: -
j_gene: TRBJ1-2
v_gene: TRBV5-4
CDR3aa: CASSSLTGPYGYTF
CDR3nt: TGTGCCAGCAGCTCCTTGACAGGCCCCTATGGCTACACCTTC

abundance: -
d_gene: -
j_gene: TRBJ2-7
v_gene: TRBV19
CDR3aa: CASSLFPRETPYEQYF
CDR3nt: TGTGCCAGTAGTCTTTTTCCCAGGGAAACCCCTTACGAGCAGTACTTC

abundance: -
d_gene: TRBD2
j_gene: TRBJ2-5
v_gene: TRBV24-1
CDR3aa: CATSAWTSGRVETQYF
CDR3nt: TGTGCCACCAGTGCGTGGACTAGCGGGAGAGTGGAGACCCAGTACTTC

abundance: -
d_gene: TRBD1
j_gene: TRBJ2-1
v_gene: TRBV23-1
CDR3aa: CASSHIKDRGGGEQFF
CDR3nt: TGCGCCAGCAGTCATATTAAGGACAGGGGAGGAGGAGAGCAGTTCTTC

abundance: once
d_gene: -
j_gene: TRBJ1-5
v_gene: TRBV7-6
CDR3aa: CASSLVEGSKGNQPQHF
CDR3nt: TGTGCCAGCAGCTTAGTAGAGGGTTCGAAGGGCAATCAGCCCCAGCATTTT

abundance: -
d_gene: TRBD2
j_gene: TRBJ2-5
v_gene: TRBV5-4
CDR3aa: CASSLVLAGQETQYF
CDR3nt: TGTGCCAGCAGCTTGGTCCTAGCGGGTCAAGAGACCCAGTACTTC

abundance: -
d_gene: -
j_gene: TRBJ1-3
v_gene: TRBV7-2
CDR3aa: CASRGAGSGNTIYF
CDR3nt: TGTGCCAGCCGCGGCGCCGGGTCTGGAAACACCATATATTTT

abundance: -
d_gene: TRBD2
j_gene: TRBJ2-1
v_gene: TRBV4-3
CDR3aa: CASSQPGTSDEQFF
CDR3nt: TGCGCCAGCAGCCAACCCGGGACTAGCGATGAGCAGTTCTTC

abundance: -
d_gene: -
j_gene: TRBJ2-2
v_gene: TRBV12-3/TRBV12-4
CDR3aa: CASGTENTGELFF
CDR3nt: TGTGCCAGTGGAACAGAGAACACCGGGGAGCTGTTTTTT

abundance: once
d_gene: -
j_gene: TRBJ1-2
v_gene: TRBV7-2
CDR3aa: CASSLDAGYGYTF
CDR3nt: TGTGCCAGCAGCTTAGACGCGGGCTATGGCTACACCTTC

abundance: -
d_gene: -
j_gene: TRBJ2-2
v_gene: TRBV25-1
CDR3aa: CASRGENTGELFF
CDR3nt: TGTGCCAGCAGGGGAGAGAACACCGGGGAGCTGTTTTTT

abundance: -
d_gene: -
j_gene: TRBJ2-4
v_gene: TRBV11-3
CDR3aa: CASSLTGTKNIQYF
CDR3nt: TGTGCCAGCAGCTTAACAGGGACCAAAAACATTCAGTACTTC

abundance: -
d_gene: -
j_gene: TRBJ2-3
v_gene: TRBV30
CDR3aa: CAWTTDLGTQYF
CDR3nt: TGTGCCTGGACGACAGACTTAGGTACGCAGTATTTT

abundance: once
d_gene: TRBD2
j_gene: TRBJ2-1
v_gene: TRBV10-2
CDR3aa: CASTGGGVLSYNEQFF
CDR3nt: TGCGCCAGCACCGGCGGGGGGGTACTCTCCTACAATGAGCAGTTCTTC

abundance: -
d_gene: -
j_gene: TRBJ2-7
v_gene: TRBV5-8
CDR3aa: CASSLGSGEQYF
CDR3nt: TGTGCCAGCAGCTTGGGATCGGGCGAGCAGTACTTC

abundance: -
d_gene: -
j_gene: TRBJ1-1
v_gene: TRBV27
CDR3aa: CASSLSRRGTEAFF
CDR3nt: TGTGCCAGCAGTTTATCGCGGAGGGGCACTGAAGCTTTCTTT

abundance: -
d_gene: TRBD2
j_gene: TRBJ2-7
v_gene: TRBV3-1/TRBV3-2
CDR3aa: CASSPGTNEYEQYF
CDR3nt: TGTGCCAGCAGTCCCGGGACTAATGAGTACGAGCAGTACTTC

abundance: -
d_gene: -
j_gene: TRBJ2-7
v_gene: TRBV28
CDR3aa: CASSTSYEQYF
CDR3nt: TGTGCCAGCAGTACTAGCTACGAGCAGTACTTC

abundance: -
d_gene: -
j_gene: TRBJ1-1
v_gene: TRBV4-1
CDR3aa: CASSKRRERTEAFF
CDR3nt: TGCGCCAGCAGCAAACGGCGGGAAAGAACTGAAGCTTTCTTT

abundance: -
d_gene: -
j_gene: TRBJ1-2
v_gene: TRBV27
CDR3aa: CASSFDTNYGYTF
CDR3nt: TGTGCCAGCAGTTTTGACACTAACTATGGCTACACCTTC

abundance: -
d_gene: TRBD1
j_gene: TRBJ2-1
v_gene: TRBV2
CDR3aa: CASTWTGATYNEQFF
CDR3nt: TGTGCCAGCACCTGGACAGGGGCCACCTACAATGAGCAGTTCTTC

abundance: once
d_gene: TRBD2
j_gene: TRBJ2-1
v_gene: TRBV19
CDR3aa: CASSEASGALGVQFF
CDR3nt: TGTGCCAGTAGTGAGGCTAGCGGGGCCTTAGGGGTGCAGTTCTTC

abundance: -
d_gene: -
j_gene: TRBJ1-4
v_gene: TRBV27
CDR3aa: CASSDDITWGELFF
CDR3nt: TGTGCCAGCAGTGACGACATCACCTGGGGGGAACTGTTTTTT

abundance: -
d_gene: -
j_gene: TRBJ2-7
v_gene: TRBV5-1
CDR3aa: CASSWSGQDTYEQYF
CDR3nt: TGCGCCAGCAGCTGGAGCGGGCAGGATACCTACGAGCAGTACTTC

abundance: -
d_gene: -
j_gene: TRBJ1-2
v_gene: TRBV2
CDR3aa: CASSAAGRIGYTF
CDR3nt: TGTGCCAGCAGTGCAGCGGGGAGGATTGGCTACACCTTC

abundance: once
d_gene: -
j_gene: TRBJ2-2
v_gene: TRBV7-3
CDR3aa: CASSLGGGATTGELFF
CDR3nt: TGTGCCAGCAGCTTAGGTGGAGGGGCAACGACCGGGGAGCTGTTTTTT

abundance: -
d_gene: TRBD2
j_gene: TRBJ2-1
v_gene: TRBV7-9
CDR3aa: CASTSSGGYNEQFF
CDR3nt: TGTGCCAGCACCTCTAGCGGAGGATACAATGAGCAGTTCTTC